What follows describes a single TCR beta chain. This entry is derived from a study of blood T cell repertoires in COVID-19. This table comes from immunoSEQ multiplex PCR, and its TCRdb copy is limited to in-frame clones, with some not included. The sample includes fewer than 450,000 clones, about 93% of them seen just once. The CDR3 has 15 amino acids. Trimming stripped 4 bases from V and 6 bases from J, with 15 bases between. CDR1 and CDR2 (germline): SGHDN, FVKESK. The chain joins TRBV14 to TRBJ1-4, with D perhaps matching TRBD1 (6 bases). Material for sequencing was peripheral blood. This TCR derives from a woman under 30 who had recovered from COVID-19. CDR3 loop: CASSRRDIRYEKLFF. The CDR3 DNA is TGTGCCAGCAGCCGCCGGGACATTCGCTATGAAAAACTGTTTTTT.